This T cell receptor beta chain was captured in a study of metastatic and nonmetastatic thyroid tumors. Whole-study context: It was across blood and tumor or nodule tissue from malignant and benign thyroid patients that repertoires were compared.

Study observations and caveats: Patients with malignant thyroid tumors reportedly had significantly higher TCR beta diversity than those with benign nodules, in blood and tumor.

The CDR3 consists of 13 residues. The trim removed 2 bases at V and 3 bases at J, leaving 1 base unmatched. Per the study methods: The study's classifier, a distant-metastasis tool for papillary thyroid cancer, was built using CDR3 differences across clinicopathological groups. TCRdb called clones again from the PCR reads with MiXCR. The V and J calls and clone size come from TCRdb's table, not from the authors' own analysis. The sample yields around 5,300 clones, 20% to 25% seen once. Patients underwent thyroid surgery, and none had received any treatment before it. By share, this clone ranks as medium-sized. What it recognizes is unknown.

This clonotype was obtained from a female donor with papillary thyroid cancer or a benign thyroid nodule (not recorded which). Some clones in this sample may be carry-over from other donors' samples. Material: adjacent normal tissue. The chain has TRBV12-3 or TRBV12-4 and TRBJ2-7; 7 nucleotides agree with TRBD1. In DNA form, the CDR3 reads TGTGCCAGCAGTTTAAGACAGGGCTACGAGCAGTACTTC. This codes for CASSLRQGYEQYF.